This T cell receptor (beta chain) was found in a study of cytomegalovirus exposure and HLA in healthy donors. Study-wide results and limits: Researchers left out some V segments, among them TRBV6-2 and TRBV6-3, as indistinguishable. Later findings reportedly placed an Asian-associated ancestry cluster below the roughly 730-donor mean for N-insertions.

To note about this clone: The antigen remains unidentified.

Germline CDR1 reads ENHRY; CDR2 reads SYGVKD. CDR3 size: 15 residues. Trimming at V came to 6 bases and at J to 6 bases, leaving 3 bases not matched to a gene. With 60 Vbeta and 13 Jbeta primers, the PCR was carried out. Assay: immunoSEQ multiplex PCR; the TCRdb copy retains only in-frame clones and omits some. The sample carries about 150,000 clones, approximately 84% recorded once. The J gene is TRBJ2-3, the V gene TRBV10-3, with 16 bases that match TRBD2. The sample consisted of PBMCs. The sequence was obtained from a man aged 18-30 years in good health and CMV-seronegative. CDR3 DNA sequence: TGTGCCATCAGCCCGGGACTAGCGGGAGGGGATACGCAGTATTTT. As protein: CAISPGLAGGDTQYF.